This TCR beta chain is drawn from a study of blood T cell repertoires in COVID-19 (dated by TCRdb to the early 2020s). About the study as a whole: Collaborator samples came from the United States, Italy and Spain and covered acute and convalescent phases of COVID-19. The sample metadata nearly always contained a de-identified subject ID, COVID-19 status, age in years and sex. The dataset comprised deeply sampled blood TCRbeta repertoires from subjects exposed to, actively infected with, or recovered from COVID-19. A freely available public database, intended as a resource for researchers studying the immune response to SARS-CoV-2, is where the repertoires were released. HLA class I and class II types, where available, came from metadata supplied by the sample provider rather than from assay-based typing. The prospective study material was composed of cDNA or gDNA derived from T cells, B-cell-depleted T cells, or PBMCs. Samples came from the ongoing ImmuneRACE study (first 160 participants) plus 1,254 subjects from 6 global collaborators. Study-wide findings and limitations: How much clinical and demographic metadata was included differed by source and by participant, and the metadata was provided uncurated.

A remark on this clone: There is no known antigen for this receptor. Base-call qualities are not available, and no considerably larger clone is one nucleotide away.

The collaborating institutions used their own protocols to collect whole blood in K2EDTA tubes. Collaborator samples were shipped for TCRbeta analysis as frozen whole blood, isolated PBMCs, or DNA extracted from either sample type. The immunoSEQ Assay, a bias-controlled multiplex PCR, was used to amplify TCRbeta CDR3 regions from genomic DNA. Turning to the authors' computational methods: The number of nucleated cells in each sample was estimated from the amplification of reference gene primers within the assay. Sequence reads were collapsed and filtered to measure the absolute abundance of every unique TCRbeta CDR3 rearrangement. For each sample, productive Simpson clonality was calculated by taking the square root of Simpson's diversity index across productive rearrangements. Imported from immuneACCESS, the table was reduced by TCRdb to in-frame sequences with V and J called. These copies leave out some clones; in studies compared against another copy, an unresolved V gene accounts for under half, and the cause of the remainder is not known. D and trimming were read from the DNA, whereas the V and J calls and clone size are those reported in that table. The sample contains roughly 140,000 clones, 70% to 90% of them found a single time. The ten largest clones represent 5% of the sample.

For CDR1 and CDR2, the germline V gene lists SGHDT and YYEEEE. From its cysteine to its phenylalanine, the CDR3 spans 17 amino acids. The kept DNA is CDR3 alone, 51 bases in frame from the first base. V is clipped by 4 bases and J by 6 bases, and the sequence between their germline boundaries is 20 bases long. Sequencing was carried out using peripheral blood. This receptor was taken from a woman in her fifties or sixties with acute or convalescent COVID-19. In this chain, TRBV5-6 is recombined with TRBJ1-6; 6 matching bases give a weak D call of TRBD1. CDR3 loop: CASSGAMAGEINSPLHF. The nucleotide sequence reads TGTGCCAGCAGCGGGGCGATGGCAGGGGAGATTAATTCACCCCTCCACTTT.